What follows are 29 T cell receptor beta chains derived from one specimen sequenced in a study of cytomegalovirus exposure and HLA in healthy donors (dated by TCRdb to between 2016 and 2019). The library was produced with the immunoSEQ multiplex PCR assay. The multiplex PCR relied on a mix of 60 forward primers for TCR Vbeta segments and 13 reverse primers for TCR Jbeta segments. Entries here come from immuneACCESS through TCRdb and include only in-frame sequences with V and J called. Some clones fail to appear in such tables; in the studies checked, an unresolved V gene covers under half of the shortfall, and the cause of the remainder is unknown. A total of roughly 150,000 clones appear in this sample, about 75% of them only once. The ten biggest clones cover about 10% of the sample. The sample taken for sequencing was PBMCs. The origin of the receptors is a man aged 18 to 30 in good health and CMV-seropositive.

This chain links TRBV29-1 with TRBJ1-5; TRBD1 matches at 10 bases. Germline V CDR1 and CDR2: SQVTM, ANQGSEA. Trimming took 6 bases from V and 2 from J; bases not matched to a gene: 4. CDR3 length: 14 residues. CDR3 sequence reads: CSVVTGGRNQPQHF. CDR3 DNA: TGCAGCGTGGTGACAGGGGGCCGCAATCAGCCCCAGCATTTT.

The chain employs TRBV5-1 and TRBJ2-7; D is uncertain. Germline CDR1 reads SGHRS; CDR2 reads YFSETQ. This CDR3 spans 16 amino acids. V was pared by 0 bases and J by 2 bases, with 15 bases between. CDR3 coding DNA: TGCGCCAGCAGCTTGGCGTCCAGCGAAGAAACCTACGAGCAGTACTTC. It yields the protein CASSLASSEETYEQYF. The whole variable domain, filled in from reference TRBV5-1 and TRBJ2-7, reads KAGVTQTPRYLIKTRGQQVTLSCSPISGHRSVSWYQQTPGQGLQFLFEYFSETQRNKGNFPGRFSGRQFSNSRSEMNVSTLELGDSALYLCASSLASSEETYEQYFGPGTRLTVT.

The V and J genes are TRBV5-1 and TRBJ2-1, with D possibly matching TRBD1 (6 bases). Trimming cost V 4 bases and J 1 base, with 9 bases left between them. Germline assignment: CDR1 SGHRS and CDR2 YFSETQ. The CDR3 runs to 14 residues. The CDR3 region has the DNA TGCGCCAGCAGCCCGGGACAATCCTACAATGAGCAGTTCTTC. Translated, it gives CASSPGQSYNEQFF.

The rearrangement joins TRBV16 to TRBJ1-5; unclear D gene. Trimming left V 7 bases short and J 10 bases short, with 17 bases between. Germline assignment: CDR1 KGHSY and CDR2 FQNENV. CDR3 size: 13 residues. The CDR3 sequence is CASTPAGLAPQHF. CDR3 DNA sequence: TGTGCCAGCACCCCCGCCGGGTTGGCTCCCCAGCATTTT.

The rearrangement joins TRBV7-3 to TRBJ1-4; 7 bases are a match to TRBD1. Germline V gene sequence: CDR1 SGHTA, CDR2 FQGTGA. CDR3 length: 19 amino acids. The junction had 15 bases not matched to a gene; V was cut back by 5 bases and J by 0 bases. The CDR3 reads CASSRGWKTGASTNEKLFF. DNA of the CDR3: TGTGCCAGCAGCCGCGGGTGGAAAACAGGGGCGTCAACTAATGAAAAACTGTTTTTT.

This clone was detected only once. V gene TRBV5-1 combines with J gene TRBJ1-3; D remains ambiguous. Germline V CDR1 and CDR2: SGHRS, YFSETQ. V shed 4 bases and J shed 4 bases, with 15 bases lying between them. The CDR3 runs 15 residues. The DNA of the CDR3 is TGCGCCAGCAGCATCGGGGTTCCCCTCGGAAACACCATATATTTT. Its protein product is CASSIGVPLGNTIYF.

CDR3 amino acids: CASSLDRGRAFF. For the CDR3, the DNA is TGTGCCAGCAGCCTGGACAGGGGTCGGGCTTTCTTT. The chain joins TRBV6-5 to TRBJ1-1; TRBD1 aligns across 9 bases. Germline CDR1 reads MNHEY; CDR2 reads SVGAGI. CDR3 length: 12 residues. V gave up 6 bases and J gave up 11 bases; unmatched junction bases: 7.

V and J are TRBV19 and TRBJ2-1; D might be TRBD1 (5 bases). Germline lookup yields CDR1 LNHDA and CDR2 SQIVND (reference sequence). The CDR3 consists of 11 residues. The V end lost 9 bases, the J end lost 10 bases, and 13 bases lay between the germline ends. The CDR3 sequence is CASLTGGEQFF. The CDR3 nucleotides are TGTGCCAGCCTTACAGGTGGGGAGCAGTTCTTC.

The rearrangement joins TRBV2 to TRBJ2-2, with 8 bases lining up with TRBD2. CDR1 is SNHLY, CDR2 FYNNEI, per germline. This CDR3 region has 17 residues. V shed 2 bases and J 0 bases; nucleotides not matched to a gene: 5. The CDR3 coding sequence is TGTGCCAGCAGTGAACTAGCGGGTCCCGCGAACACCGGGGAGCTGTTTTTT. Residues: CASSELAGPANTGELFF.

The chain employs TRBV7-9 and TRBJ2-2; 10 nucleotides line up with TRBD1. Germline V gene sequence: CDR1 SEHNR, CDR2 FQNEAQ (reference sequence). This CDR3 has 16 amino acids. V shed 2 bases, J shed 6 bases, and the junction held 6 bases outside the gene matches. In DNA, the CDR3 is TGTGCCAGCAGCTTATATGGGACAGGGGCTCCCGGGGAGCTGTTTTTT. It translates to CASSLYGTGAPGELFF.

The chain employs TRBV29-1 and TRBJ2-2, with D tentatively TRBD1 (6 bases). This CDR3 contains 14 residues. Trimming removed 4 bases at V and 3 bases at J, with 12 bases between. In germline, CDR1 is SQVTM, CDR2 ANQGSEA. DNA for the CDR3: TGCAGCGTTGTGGGCAGGGGCGACACCGGGGAGCTGTTTTTT. This codes for CSVVGRGDTGELFF.

CDR3 bases: TGTGCCAGCAGTGTCCCAGGGGGCCGCCGTGAAGCTTTCTTT. This sequence encodes CASSVPGGRREAFF. The gene calls are TRBV6-1 and TRBJ1-1, with 8 bases that match TRBD1. This CDR3 contains 14 residues. The V gene end was trimmed by 4 bases and the J gene end by 7 bases; junction bases not matched to a gene: 8. Germline CDR1 MNHNS, CDR2 SASEGT.

The CDR3 spells CASGTGTGTYEQYF. The CDR3 bases are TGTGCCAGCGGAACCGGGACAGGTACCTACGAGCAGTACTTC. V gene TRBV28 combines with J gene TRBJ2-7, with 8 bases fitting TRBD1. The CDR3 has 14 residues. From germline, CDR1 is MDHEN and CDR2 SYDVKM. The J segment lost 2 bases and the V segment lost 8 bases, leaving 8 bases of the junction unmatched.

This rearrangement joins TRBV5-4 to TRBJ1-1; 7 bases are shared with TRBD1. V lost 6 bases, J lost 3 bases, and 11 bases stayed unmatched. Germline CDR1 SGHNT, CDR2 YYREEE (reference sequence). The CDR3 consists of 15 residues. CDR3 sequence reads: CASNLATGVHTEAFF. The CDR3 nucleotides read TGTGCCAGCAACCTCGCTACAGGGGTCCACACTGAAGCTTTCTTT.

The chain has TRBV2 and TRBJ1-5, with TRBD1 matching 7 bases. V trimming: 6 bases; J trimming: 1 base; junction bases outside the gene matches: 6. Germline loops: CDR1 SNHLY, CDR2 FYNNEI. The CDR3 is 15 amino acids. The CDR3 nucleotides are TGTGCCAGCAGCCAAAGACAGGGAAGCAATCAGCCCCAGCATTTT. This sequence encodes CASSQRQGSNQPQHF.

This clone was seen a handful of times. The chain is built from TRBV2 and TRBJ2-2; 11 bases map to TRBD2. V trimming: 7 bases; J trimming: 6 bases; junction bases outside the gene matches: 13. This CDR3 is 17 amino acids long. Germline V gene sequence: CDR1 SNHLY, CDR2 FYNNEI. This CDR3 is CASIARGGTSGAGELFF. In DNA form, the CDR3 reads TGTGCCAGCATTGCCCGGGGCGGGACTAGCGGTGCCGGGGAGCTGTTTTTT.

The J gene is TRBJ1-2, the V gene TRBV5-1, with D hard to call. Germline CDR1 and CDR2: SGHRS and YFSETQ. Trimming removed 3 bases from V and 6 bases from J, with 9 bases in between. The CDR3 covers 12 residues. DNA for the CDR3: TGCGCCAGCAGCTGGGCGGGGAATGGCTACACCTTC. Its translation: CASSWAGNGYTF.

V and J are TRBV5-1 and TRBJ1-4; a weak D match, TRBD1 (5 bases). Trimming cost V 4 bases and J 8 bases, with 15 bases left between them. CDR3 size: 14 residues. CDR1 and CDR2 (germline): SGHRS, YFSETQ. CDR3 nucleotide sequence: TGCGCCAGCAGCCACCAGGGATTAAGGGAAAAACTGTTTTTT. Protein product: CASSHQGLREKLFF.

J is TRBJ1-1 and V is TRBV9; D possibly corresponds to TRBD1 (6 bases). Trimming pared 0 bases from V and 11 bases from J, leaving 20 bases between. This CDR3 region has 15 residues. Looked up from germline, CDR1 is SGDLS and CDR2 is YYNGEE. The CDR3 bases are TGTGCCAGCAGCGTAGAGGACAGACCAGGTGTCGAGGCTTTCTTT. It specifies CASSVEDRPGVEAFF.

This clone came up a few times. A read error may account for a junction end that differs from germline. V gene TRBV28 combines with J gene TRBJ2-3; D possibly corresponds to TRBD2 (6 bases). The CDR3 sequence is 16 residues long. The germline gives CDR1 MDHEN, CDR2 SYDVKM. DNA for the CDR3: TGTGCCTGCAGTCCTTTTACTAGCCGGATCACAGATACGCAGTATTTT. It is translated as CACSPFTSRITDTQYF.

The chain links TRBV28 to TRBJ1-1, with D perhaps matching TRBD1 (6 bases). This CDR3 is built from 13 residues. Germline CDR1 MDHEN, CDR2 SYDVKM. Trimming left V 5 bases short and J 1 base short, with 8 bases between. CDR3 amino acids: CASSEGGNTEAFF. The CDR3 DNA follows: TGTGCCAGCAGTGAAGGGGGGAACACTGAAGCTTTCTTT.

The chain links TRBV5-8 to TRBJ1-1; 7 bases fit TRBD1. Germline trimming cut 3 bases from V and 4 bases from J; bases unmatched to any gene: 3. The CDR3 has 13 amino acids. From germline, CDR1 is SGHTS and CDR2 YDEGEE. The CDR3: CASSYTGATEAFF. The CDR3 DNA reads TGTGCCAGCAGCTATACAGGGGCCACTGAAGCTTTCTTT.

This sequence joins TRBV18 and TRBJ2-7; D unresolved. This CDR3 spans 11 amino acids. Germline loops: CDR1 KGHSH, CDR2 LQKENI. V shed 8 bases and J shed 4 bases, with 9 bases lying between them. CDR3 protein: CASRGFYEQYF. The CDR3 DNA reads as TGTGCCAGCCGAGGCTTTTACGAGCAGTACTTC.

Concerning this clone itself: A read error may account for a junction end that differs from germline. The J gene is TRBJ1-2, the V gene TRBV29-1; TRBD1 agrees at 8 bases. Germline V CDR1 and CDR2: SQVTM, ANQGSEA. CDR3 size: 10 residues. Here the CDR3 reads CSVARTGLFF. CDR3 in DNA: TGCAGCGTCGCCAGGACAGGGCTGTTCTTC.

The chain uses TRBV30 and TRBJ1-2; maybe TRBD1 (5 bases). Germline CDR1 is GTSNPN and CDR2 is SVGIG (reference sequence). V shed 3 bases and J shed 5 bases, with 16 bases lying between them. The CDR3 is made up of 14 amino acids. CDR3 sequence reads: CAWRGSGGRYGYTF. CDR3 bases: TGTGCCTGGAGGGGGTCCGGGGGGAGATATGGCTACACCTTC.

The V gene is TRBV27, the J gene TRBJ2-7; 11 positions agree with TRBD1. With V trimmed by 6 bases and J by 6 bases, 10 bases remained unmatched. The CDR3 length is 15 residues. Per the germline V gene, CDR1 is MNHEY and CDR2 is SMNVEV (reference sequence). The CDR3 bases are TGTGCCAGCAGAAGGACAGGGGGCTTCCCTCCCGAGCAGTACTTC. This gives the protein CASRRTGGFPPEQYF.

V gene TRBV7-3 combines with J gene TRBJ2-5; D possibly corresponds to TRBD2 (6 bases). V was shortened by 5 bases and J by 0 bases, with 10 bases between the two germline ends. Germline CDR1 and CDR2: SGHTA and FQGTGA. This CDR3 has 14 residues. CDR3 sequence reads: CASSPGGNQETQYF. The DNA of the CDR3 is TGTGCCAGCAGCCCTGGGGGGAACCAAGAGACCCAGTACTTC.

This chain uses TRBV5-1 with TRBJ1-1; a possible D gene is TRBD1 (6 bases). V lost 4 bases to trimming and J lost 8 bases, with 12 bases between them. Germline V gene sequence: CDR1 SGHRS, CDR2 YFSETQ. The CDR3 totals 12 residues. CDR3 residues: CASSQLQGEAFF. CDR3 bases: TGCGCCAGCAGCCAACTTCAGGGGGAAGCTTTCTTT.

The rearrangement uses TRBV13 and TRBJ2-1, with D tentatively TRBD1 (5 bases). Germline V gives CDR1 PRHDT, CDR2 FYEKMQ (reference sequence). V dropped 3 bases and J dropped 4 bases, with 22 bases sitting between them. There are 18 residues in the CDR3. The CDR3 DNA sequence: TGTGCCAGCAGCTTGGTTGGACACAGAAAACAAGGATACAATGAGCAGTTCTTC. Its translation is CASSLVGHRKQGYNEQFF.